Below are 27 T cell receptor beta chains sequenced from a single sample in a study of neoadjuvant anti-PD-1 for oral cavity cancer. Described time point: after neoadjuvant nivolumab, at surgical resection. Sequencing used immunoSEQ multiplex PCR; TCRdb keeps in-frame clones, though not all of them. The sample shows around 13,000 clones, about two thirds of them seen only once. The specimen was PBMCs, collected after nivolumab (anti-PD-1) treatment. The source of these receptors is a person aged 35-79 years with oral cavity squamous cell carcinoma.

Comment on this clone: Its ends do not fully match the called genes, so a read error is possible. The chain uses TRBV9 and TRBJ2-6, with a tentative D call TRBD1 (6 bases). Germline V lookup: CDR1 SGDLS, CDR2 YYNGEE. This CDR3 is built from 15 residues. The CDR3 region is CASSFPTGLADVLTF. The CDR3, as DNA: TGTGCCAGCAGCTTCCCCACAGGGTTGGCCGACGTCCTGACTTTC.

The chain links TRBV30 to TRBJ1-1; weak D call: TRBD1 (6 bases). The CDR3 sequence is 12 residues long. V lost 0 bases, J lost 5 bases, and 7 bases lay in between. Germline V lookup: CDR1 GTSNPN, CDR2 SVGIG (reference sequence). The DNA of the CDR3 is TGTGCCTGGAGTGTCAGGGGAACTGAAGCTTTCTTT. The encoded protein is CAWSVRGTEAFF.

The chain joins TRBV7-2 to TRBJ2-2, with no clear D. In germline, CDR1 is SGHTA, CDR2 FQGNSA. The CDR3 is made up of 14 amino acids. Trimming pared 2 bases from V and 4 bases from J, leaving 8 bases between. The CDR3 spells CASSLWVTTGELFF. The CDR3 bases are TGTGCCAGCAGCTTATGGGTTACCACCGGGGAGCTGTTTTTT. Variable domain in full (rest from reference TRBV7-2 and TRBJ2-2): GAGVSQSPSNKVTEKGKDVELRCDPISGHTALYWYRQSLGQGLEFLIYFQGNSAPDKSGLPSDRFSAERTGGSVSTLTIQRTQQEDSAVYLCASSLWVTTGELFFGEGSRLTVL.

The chain combines TRBV5-1 with TRBJ2-2; D might be TRBD2 (5 bases). This CDR3 contains 17 residues. Germline V gene data show CDR1 as SGHRS and CDR2 as YFSETQ. Trimming pared 0 bases from V and 1 base from J, leaving 13 bases between. The CDR3 spells CASSLGRGPGNTGELFF. DNA of the CDR3: TGCGCCAGCAGCTTGGGAAGAGGGCCCGGGAACACCGGGGAGCTGTTTTTT.

The CDR3 region has the DNA TGCGCCAGCAGCTTGGGCAGCGGGCCCAACACAGATACGCAGTATTTT. This translates into CASSLGSGPNTDTQYF. This rearrangement joins TRBV5-1 to TRBJ2-3; TRBD2 is a possible D gene (6 bases). The CDR3 spans 16 residues. Germline lookup yields CDR1 SGHRS and CDR2 YFSETQ. Between the trimmed V and J ends, which lost 0 bases and 2 bases, there was a span of 13 bases.

The V and J genes are TRBV4-2 and TRBJ2-7; tentative D call: TRBD2 (5 bases). V was clipped by 0 bases and J by 0 bases, with 18 bases between them. Germline V CDR1 and CDR2: LGHNA, YNFKEQ. The CDR3 is made up of 18 amino acids. In DNA form, the CDR3 reads TGTGCCAGCAGCCAAGAGCGGAGCGGCCTTTACGACTCCTACGAGCAGTACTTC. As protein: CASSQERSGLYDSYEQYF.

The chain uses TRBV30 and TRBJ2-7, with 11 bases aligning to TRBD1. CDR3 size: 13 residues. V was pared by 6 bases and J by 5 bases, with 6 bases of the junction left unmatched. Germline loops: CDR1 GTSNPN, CDR2 SVGIG (reference sequence). The CDR3 region has the DNA TGTGCCTGCCCGGGACAGGGGGGCCACGAGCAGTACTTC. Translation gives CACPGQGGHEQYF.

This clone occurred a few times. The chain recombines TRBV7-6 with TRBJ2-2; D is undetermined. The ends were cut back, 1 base at V and 2 bases at J, with 14 bases in the middle. The CDR3 totals 17 residues. Germline CDR1 SGHVS, CDR2 FNYEAQ. The CDR3 protein is CASSLGMRDSNTGELFF. The CDR3 DNA sequence: TGTGCCAGCAGCTTAGGGATGCGAGATTCCAACACCGGGGAGCTGTTTTTT.

This clone was counted between two and nine times. The chain combines TRBV28 with TRBJ1-4; maybe TRBD1 (5 bases). The CDR3 extends over 15 amino acids. Trimming shortened V by 5 bases and J by 3 bases, and 13 bases separated the two germline ends. Germline-derived CDR1 and CDR2 are MDHEN and SYDVKM. CDR3 DNA sequence: TGTGCCAGCAGTACCCGGGGAGGGGCTAATGAAAAACTGTTTTTT. Protein: CASSTRGGANEKLFF.

The chain recombines TRBV6-5 with TRBJ2-7; 8 bases agree with TRBD1. The trim removed 5 bases at V and 3 bases at J, leaving 6 bases unmatched. Germline CDR1 MNHEY, CDR2 SVGAGI. The CDR3 loop spans 14 amino acids. Here the CDR3 reads CASSDEGQVYEQYF. For the CDR3, the DNA is TGTGCCAGCAGTGACGAGGGACAGGTCTACGAGCAGTACTTC.

This rearrangement joins TRBV1 to TRBJ1-5. TRBV1 is labeled a pseudogene. The CDR3 contains 15 residues. The CDR3 sequence is CTSSFGRGGNQPQHF. The DNA for the CDR3 is TGCACCAGCAGCTTCGGCAGGGGGGGGAATCAGCCCCAGCATTTT.

This clone occurred a few times. J is TRBJ1-1 and V is TRBV6-5; D is ambiguous. There are 11 residues in the CDR3. The germline gives CDR1 MNHEY, CDR2 SVGAGI. The ends were cut back, 5 bases at V and 7 bases at J, with 8 bases in the middle. DNA of the CDR3: TGTGCCAGCAGTGACCGGGGTGAAGCTTTCTTT. Its protein is CASSDRGEAFF.

This clone came up a few times. This rearrangement joins TRBV7-8 to TRBJ1-4; 7 bases match TRBD1. In germline, CDR1 is SGHVS, CDR2 FQNEAQ. V shed 4 bases and J 12 bases; nucleotides not matched to a gene: 5. The CDR3 is 12 residues long. CDR3 coding DNA: TGTGCCAGCAGCTCAGTCCAGGGGGAACTGTTTTTT. Its protein is CASSSVQGELFF.

The CDR3 spells CASSQDLGTRNTEAFF. In DNA form, the CDR3 reads TGTGCCAGCAGCCAAGATCTTGGGACACGGAACACTGAAGCTTTCTTT. The V gene is TRBV4-2, the J gene TRBJ1-1; a weak D match, TRBD1 (6 bases). V was trimmed by 0 bases and J by 1 base, leaving 12 bases between them. The CDR3 loop spans 16 amino acids. Germline CDR1 is LGHNA and CDR2 is YNFKEQ.

J is TRBJ2-2 and V is TRBV11-3; D ambiguous. V was shortened by 5 bases and J by 8 bases, with 9 bases between the two germline ends. The CDR3 totals 12 residues. CDR1 and CDR2 from the germline V gene are SGHNT and YENEEA. CDR3 sequence: CASSPETGELFF. Here the CDR3 DNA reads TGTGCCAGCAGCCCGGAGACAGGGGAGCTGTTTTTT.

In this sample, this clone turned up a few times. CDR3 nucleotide sequence: TGTGCCAGCAGCTTAAGGGCGACCATGAACACTGAAGCTTTCTTT. Protein product: CASSLRATMNTEAFF. The chain couples TRBV11-2 to TRBJ1-1; D uncertain. The V gene's germline CDR1 is SGHAT and CDR2 FQNNGV. The V end was cut by 2 bases, the J end by 0 bases, with 10 bases between. The CDR3 consists of 15 residues.

J is TRBJ2-1 and V is TRBV6-5, with D unresolved. The germline V and J ends were trimmed by 6 bases and 7 bases, with 13 bases remaining between them. Germline-derived CDR1 and CDR2 are MNHEY and SVGAGI. The CDR3 is 13 residues long. The CDR3 spells CASRYPLGNEQFF. CDR3 coding DNA: TGTGCCAGCAGGTACCCTCTGGGAAATGAGCAGTTCTTC.

This clone was counted between two and nine times. The rearrangement uses TRBV28 and TRBJ2-4; either TRBD1 or TRBD2 may supply D (5 bases each). V lost 6 bases to trimming and J lost 8 bases, with 14 bases between them. CDR3 length: 13 residues. Germline V lookup: CDR1 MDHEN, CDR2 SYDVKM. The CDR3 region has the DNA TGTGCCAGCAGCCCCCCTGAGGGACACATTCAGTACTTC. This codes for CASSPPEGHIQYF.

The genes are TRBV9 and TRBJ2-7; D gene ambiguous. The germline V gene has CDR1 SGDLS and CDR2 YYNGEE. V shed 0 bases and J shed 4 bases, with 8 bases lying between them. The CDR3 extends over 13 amino acids. CDR3 DNA sequence: TGTGCCAGCAGCGTAGATCCTGGATACGAGCAGTACTTC. Translation: CASSVDPGYEQYF.

The J gene is TRBJ1-1, the V gene TRBV20-1; D possibly corresponds to TRBD1 (6 bases). V dropped 5 bases and J dropped 7 bases, with 11 bases sitting between them. This CDR3 contains 11 residues. The germline gives CDR1 DFQATT, CDR2 SNEGSKA (reference sequence). CDR3 residues: CSARGQLEAFF. The CDR3 DNA reads TGCAGTGCTCGCGGACAGCTTGAAGCTTTCTTT.

This clone came up a few times. The rearrangement joins TRBV5-1 to TRBJ1-2, with unresolved D. The V end lost 4 bases, the J end lost 7 bases, and 14 bases lay between the germline ends. This CDR3 is 13 amino acids long. In germline, CDR1 is SGHRS, CDR2 YFSETQ. The CDR3 here is CASSAETFSGYTF. The CDR3 region has the DNA TGCGCCAGCAGCGCGGAGACATTTTCTGGCTACACCTTC.

This clone was counted only a few times. The V gene is TRBV7-3, the J gene TRBJ2-2; D is unclear. This CDR3 has 11 residues. Germline CDR1 reads SGHTA; CDR2 reads FQGTGA. V was pared by 8 bases and J by 2 bases, with 3 bases between. The CDR3 DNA follows: TGTGCCAGCGGCAACACCGGGGAGCTGTTTTTT. Protein product: CASGNTGELFF.

The chain couples TRBV6-5 to TRBJ1-2; possible D gene TRBD1, 6 bases. With 6 bases removed from V and 8 bases from J, the gap between germline ends came to 10 bases. The CDR3 sequence is 11 residues long. The germline gives CDR1 MNHEY, CDR2 SVGAGI. The CDR3 here is CASSDRIGYTF. In DNA form, the CDR3 reads TGTGCCAGCAGCGACAGGATCGGCTACACCTTC.

The CDR3 here is CASSATDRGFGYTF. The CDR3 DNA reads as TGTGCCAGCAGTGCCACGGACAGGGGGTTTGGCTACACCTTC. The chain links TRBV27 to TRBJ1-2; 10 bases map to TRBD1. The CDR3 spans 14 residues. Trimming cost V 5 bases and J 7 bases; bases outside gene matches: 7. CDR1 MNHEY and CDR2 SMNVEV come from the germline V gene (reference sequence).

The V call is TRBV7-8, the J call TRBJ1-5, with D perhaps matching TRBD1 (6 bases). V was pared by 5 bases and J by 4 bases, with 15 bases between. There are 15 residues in the CDR3. Per the germline V gene, CDR1 is SGHVS and CDR2 is FQNEAQ. The CDR3 nucleotides are TGTGCCAGCAGCACCCTAGGACAGCCAAATCAGCCCCAGCATTTT. Its translation is CASSTLGQPNQPQHF.

The rearrangement uses TRBV30 and TRBJ1-2, with a possible D match to TRBD1 (6 bases). V was pared by 1 base and J by 4 bases, with 13 bases between. Per germline, CDR1 GTSNPN and CDR2 SVGIG (reference sequence). The CDR3 runs 14 residues. The CDR3 DNA follows: TGTGCCTGGAGTGCCACAGGGCCTATCTATGGCTACACCTTC. This sequence encodes CAWSATGPIYGYTF.

V gene TRBV29-1 combines with J gene TRBJ1-2; 7 bases fit TRBD1. The CDR3 is made up of 14 amino acids. Unmatched junction bases numbered 12, after V lost 4 bases and J lost 7 bases. The germline V gene has CDR1 SQVTM and CDR2 ANQGSEA. The CDR3 region has the DNA TGCAGCGTTGGATATGTAGGGGGCCGGCGTGGCTACACCTTC. Translated, it gives CSVGYVGGRRGYTF. Based on the CDR3 plus reference TRBV29-1 and TRBJ1-2, the full variable domain is SAVISQKPSRDICQRGTSLTIQCQVDSQVTMMFWYRQQPGQSLTLIATANQGSEATYESGFVIDKFPISRPNLTFSTLTVSNMSPEDSSIYLCSVGYVGGRRGYTFGSGTRLTVV.